Included here is one T cell receptor (beta chain) sequence, with context. This clonotype was counted a few times. It has no known antigen specificity. It has no much larger one-base neighbor in the sample; base qualities were not kept. Every donor was a healthy Caucasian. The twin cohort comprised three pairs of female monozygotic twins, all aged roughly 18 to 29 years. RNA for TCR libraries was isolated from peripheral blood mononuclear cells. To prepare the library, 5' RACE was applied. Sequencing was performed on an Illumina HiSeq 2000. Template switching introduced a universal primer binding site; the final cDNA contained a unique molecular identifier, enabling accurate counting of TCR cDNA molecules. First-strand cDNA for TCR alpha and beta chains was synthesized from specific primers in the conserved constant-segment region. Each cDNA library was double barcoded, with a SMART-Mk sample barcode plus Illumina barcodes, to control for contamination. TruSeq adapter sequences along with Illumina sample barcodes were introduced in two successive PCR steps. The Illumina HiSeq platform was used with custom primers to sequence TCR alpha and beta cDNA libraries. On the authors' methods: MiGEC was used to process raw reads and extract unique molecular identifiers, and MiXCR was used to find CDR3 positions. For each individual, recombination models were inferred using an EM algorithm with the repgenHMM and IGoR tools. The tcR package in R was used for shared clonotype analysis, with sharing normalized by the product of cloneset sizes. To study raw recombination without the effects of thymic and clonal selection, out-of-frame nonproductive sequences were analyzed. Starting from the raw public reads, TCRdb applied fastp trimming at Q25, assembled clones with MiXCR and retained in-frame beta chains. Duplicate CDR3 protein sequences are folded into a single record with the most common DNA and genes. V and J calls and clone size were set by TCRdb, not the authors. The sample table shows around 650,000 distinct CDR3 sequences, and roughly 6.6% are seen once. Clones ranked in the top ten supply around 1.6% of the sample.

The data originate from a study of identical twins listed by TCRdb under 2016. About the study as a whole: To test whether fetal clonotypes persist, this study deep-sequenced TCR alpha and beta repertoires from monozygotic twins, from unrelated adults of various ages, and from cord blood. To rule out contamination, the twin experiments were replicated at different times with different library preparation protocols. Findings and caveats that apply to the study as a whole: Because the same donors could not be followed over many years, the conclusions relied on cross-sectional statistical analysis. Compared with coincidental sharing between unrelated individuals, out-of-frame TCR alpha sequences shared between twins had an excess of sequences with low generation probability. Excess twin sharing in beta out-of-frame sequences was weaker because fewer shared sequences lowered the signal-to-noise ratio. Invariant T cells such as MAIT and iNKT could partly confound zero-insertion analyses, although diverse VJ usage argued against such confounding for most clonotypes. Fewer insertions were carried by abundant cord blood beta clonotypes; a weaker similar trend was observed in young adult naive repertoires, while no such trend was observed in memory repertoires. Out-of-frame TCR alpha sharing in monozygotic twins was systematically underestimated by recombination models, whereas sharing between unrelated individuals was in agreement with the recombination models.

For CDR1 and CDR2, the germline V gene (reference sequence) lists LGHDT and YNNKEL. Trimming removed 2 bases from V and 0 bases from J; the gene matches leave 4 bases unexplained. Counted from cysteine to phenylalanine, this CDR3 has 16 amino acids. Only the CDR3 DNA is retained, 48 bases long and in frame from the first base. Another study also made use of these data, one on yellow fever vaccine responses in identical twins. The second paper further reports: According to the authors, in identical twins the way T cells responded to vaccination appeared partly convergent and partly personalized. In identical twins, the study followed T cell clones that responded to the vaccine with precision.

Sequences were obtained from PBMCs. This clonotype was sampled from a woman aged 18-35 years in good health. The rearranged segments are TRBV3-1 and TRBJ2-7, with 10 central nucleotides matching TRBD2. In nucleotides, the sequence is TGTGCCAGCAGCCAATCTCTAGCGGGAGCCTCCTACGAGCAGTACTTC. Its protein is CASSQSLAGASYEQYF.